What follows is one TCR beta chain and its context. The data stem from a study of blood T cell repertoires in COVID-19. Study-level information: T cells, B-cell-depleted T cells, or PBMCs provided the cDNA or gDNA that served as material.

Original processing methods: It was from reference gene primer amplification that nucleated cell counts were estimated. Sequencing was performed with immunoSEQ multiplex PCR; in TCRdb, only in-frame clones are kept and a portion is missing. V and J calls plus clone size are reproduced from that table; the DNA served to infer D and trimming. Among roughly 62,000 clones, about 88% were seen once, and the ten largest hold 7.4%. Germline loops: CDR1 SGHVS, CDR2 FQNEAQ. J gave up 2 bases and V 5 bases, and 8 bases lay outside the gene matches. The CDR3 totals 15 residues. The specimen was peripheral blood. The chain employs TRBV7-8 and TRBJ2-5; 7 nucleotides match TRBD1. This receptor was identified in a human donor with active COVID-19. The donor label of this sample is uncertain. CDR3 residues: CASSPSGGWQETQYF. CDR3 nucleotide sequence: TGTGCCAGCAGCCCATCAGGGGGATGGCAAGAGACCCAGTACTTC.